This T cell receptor beta chain was sequenced for a study of shared clonotypes between healthy human individuals. Original data processing: Filtering differed because ImmunoSEQ produced junction-only sequences that carried no quality scores. The table came from immunoSEQ multiplex PCR; TCRdb's copy has only in-frame clones and leaves some out. Clonal size and the V and J genes are those of that table, whereas D and trimming came from the DNA. The table lists 2 million to 2.5 million clones, over 85% of them singletons. Study-level results: Although depth was large, rarefaction showed that sequencing of the sorted subsets was incomplete. Generally, naive subsets (rather than memory subsets) showed larger estimated richness. A reduction in generation probabilities was seen for non-shared clonotypes relative to those shared by all four donors.

To note about this clone: Its antigen is still unknown.

The origin of this receptor is a young man in good health. Some clones in this sample may be carry-over from other donors' samples. Sequencing was carried out using naive CD4+ T cells from PBMCs. Subset here: CD45RA+ positively selected.

The CDR3 bases are TGTGCCAGCAGTCCCGGCGGGCGGGGGGACAATCAGCCCCAGCATTTT. Translation gives CASSPGGRGDNQPQHF. This chain uses TRBV28 with TRBJ1-5, with D possibly being TRBD1 (5 bases). The CDR3 has 16 amino acids. The V end was cut by 5 bases, the J end by 3 bases, with 17 bases between. Germline V CDR1 and CDR2: MDHEN, SYDVKM.